These T cell receptor beta chains were read from a single sample in a study of cytomegalovirus exposure and HLA in healthy donors. Generated by immunoSEQ multiplex PCR, the TCRdb table keeps only in-frame clones and is missing some. The sample includes around 100,000 clones, around 82% of them seen just once. Sequenced input: PBMCs. These receptors all stem from a man younger than 45 in good health and CMV-seropositive. The CDR3 runs from the conserved cysteine through the conserved F or W.

TRBV10-3 CAISERGFNDEQYF
TRBV5-1 CASSGQGAETQYF
TRBV14 CASSKGLAGEQFF
TRBV27 CASSLSLAYEQYF
TRBV2 CASSPRRSGELFF
TRBV2 CASSGPGLLTF
TRBV11-3 CASSLTGNSYEQYF
TRBV28 CATTGGIGNTIYF
TRBV4-1 CASSLGQGYSGELFF
TRBV9 CASSVANSGEQFF
TRBV10-1 CASSDERWIPQYF
TRBV28 CATLQGSNEQFF
TRBV14 CASSLDRTYEQYF
TRBV5-1 CASSSQGAAGNTIYF
TRBV10-2 CASSELQENTEAFF
TRBV7-9 CSSRSSGNTIYF
TRBV19 CASSIWGEADAFF
TRBV11-1 CASSLVAGGSLGYNEQFF
TRBV2 CASSRRGYEQYF
TRBV29-1 CSVAVDTQYF
TRBV5-1 CASSPRDRGTNEKLFF
TRBV19 CASSSTQGPSNQPQHF
TRBV2 CASSYRQGGTNQPQHF